The entry below gives a single T cell receptor beta chain sequence along with its context. The data stem from a study of blood T cell repertoires in COVID-19. TCRdb's table, derived via immunoSEQ multiplex PCR, lists solely in-frame clones and lacks some. The data show a few hundred thousand clones, about 88% seen once. J gave up 0 bases and V 3 bases, and 5 bases lay outside the gene matches. The CDR3 loop spans 16 amino acids. Germline loops: CDR1 LNHDA, CDR2 SQIVND (reference sequence). Participants were placed into cohorts based on the clinical history they reported. The V call is TRBV19, the J call TRBJ2-1; 7 bases line up with TRBD2. Input material: PBMCs or T cells enriched from blood (not recorded which). The source is a woman in her forties or fifties who had been exposed to COVID-19. CDR3 coding DNA: TGTGCCAGTAGTATCATTCCGGGGGGCTCCTACAATGAGCAGTTCTTC. Protein sequence: CASSIIPGGSYNEQFF.